The rows below give T cell receptor beta chains drawn from one sample of a study of cytomegalovirus exposure and HLA in healthy donors. Clones were read by immunoSEQ multiplex PCR, and TCRdb kept only the in-frame ones, dropping some. Of 150,000 to 200,000 clones listed, 65% to 70% were seen once; the top ten hold more than 9%. Specimen: PBMCs. Every receptor here comes from a man aged 25 to 45 in good health and CMV-seropositive. The CDR3 runs from the conserved cysteine through the conserved F or W.

j_gene: TRBJ1-5; v_gene: TRBV19; CDR3aa: CASSQAGSNQPQHF
j_gene: TRBJ2-7; v_gene: TRBV14; CDR3aa: CASSQQGYEQYF
j_gene: TRBJ1-2; v_gene: TRBV29-1; CDR3aa: CSVVRESSGYTF
j_gene: TRBJ2-1; v_gene: TRBV14; CDR3aa: CASSPSLGSEQFF
j_gene: TRBJ1-1; v_gene: TRBV5-1; CDR3aa: CASSTDTGGFAEAFF
j_gene: TRBJ1-5; v_gene: TRBV30; CDR3aa: CAWSPTGWAGYQPQHF
j_gene: TRBJ1-1; v_gene: TRBV4-1; CDR3aa: CASSQDEGAGEAFF
j_gene: -; v_gene: TRBV30; CDR3aa: CAWSVLLSTEQYF
j_gene: TRBJ2-1; v_gene: TRBV5-1; CDR3aa: CASSSGASGSGYNEQFF
j_gene: TRBJ1-2; v_gene: TRBV5-1; CDR3aa: CATSDQGREGYGYTF
j_gene: TRBJ2-5; v_gene: TRBV7-3; CDR3aa: CASSSQGPGGGETQYF